Presented here are 12 T cell receptor beta chains from one specimen sequenced in a study of cytomegalovirus exposure and HLA in healthy donors. The primer mix had 60 Vbeta and 13 Jbeta primers. Using immunoSEQ multiplex PCR, the repertoire was profiled, and TCRdb retains in-frame clones only, with some absent. The table lists 100,000 to 150,000 clones, approximately 85% of them singletons. Sequenced: PBMCs. Source of these receptors: a boy between 10 and 17 years old in good health and CMV-seronegative.

V is TRBV6-5 and J is TRBJ1-3; no reliable D call. The V gene's germline CDR1 is MNHEY and CDR2 SVGAGI. V lost 2 bases and J 0 bases, leaving 11 bases between the germline ends. CDR3 length: 16 amino acids. The CDR3 DNA reads TGTGCCAGCAGTTACGCCGACACCCTCTCTGGAAACACCATATATTTT. Translated: CASSYADTLSGNTIYF.

The sample holds one count of this clone. The genes are TRBV25-1 and TRBJ2-7; 7 bases line up with TRBD2. V was clipped by 4 bases and J by 3 bases; unmatched bases: 6. There are 14 residues in the CDR3. Germline CDR1 is MGHDK and CDR2 is SYGVNS. The DNA of the CDR3 is TGTGCCAGCAGTGCCCTGGGGGGGGGCTACGAGCAGTACTTC. Translating it yields CASSALGGGYEQYF.

J is TRBJ2-2 and V is TRBV7-3; the D is unclear. Germline lookup yields CDR1 SGHTA and CDR2 FQGTGA. The CDR3 contains 12 residues. The V end was cut by 6 bases, the J end by 6 bases, with 8 bases between. CDR3 nucleotides: TGTGCCAGCAGTCTCCCCGCCGGGGAGCTGTTTTTT. Its protein product is CASSLPAGELFF.

This chain joins TRBV5-1 and TRBJ1-6, with 11 bases fitting TRBD1. CDR3 length: 18 residues. With V trimmed by 3 bases and J by 0 bases, 5 bases remained unmatched. Germline V CDR1 and CDR2: SGHRS, YFSETQ. The CDR3 sequence: CASSSSGTGGSYNSPLHF. CDR3 nucleotides: TGCGCCAGCAGCTCCTCCGGGACAGGGGGCTCCTATAATTCACCCCTCCACTTT.

The CDR3 region has the DNA TGTGCCAGCAGCCGTGGGAGCCAGCCCCAGCATTTT. Protein product: CASSRGSQPQHF. V is TRBV7-8 and J is TRBJ1-5; D gene ambiguous. Trimming removed 5 bases at V and 7 bases at J, with 9 bases between. Germline V gene data show CDR1 as SGHVS and CDR2 as FQNEAQ. This CDR3 has 12 amino acids. Drawing the rest from reference TRBV7-8 and TRBJ1-5, the complete variable domain is GAGVSQSPRYKVAKRGQDVALRCDPISGHVSLFWYQQALGQGPEFLTYFQNEAQLDKSGLPSDRFFAERPEGSVSTLKIQRTQQEDSAVYLCASSRGSQPQHFGDGTRLSIL.

A single count supports this clone. The chain joins TRBV19 to TRBJ1-6; 8 nucleotides line up with TRBD1. This CDR3 has 15 amino acids. Trimming removed 5 bases from V and 6 bases from J; junction bases left unmatched: 6. Germline V gives CDR1 LNHDA, CDR2 SQIVND (reference sequence). CDR3 region: CASSAGQGGNSPLHF. The CDR3 DNA is TGTGCCAGTAGTGCCGGACAGGGAGGTAATTCACCCCTCCACTTT.

The rearrangement uses TRBV7-8 and TRBJ2-1; 10 nucleotides line up with TRBD2. The V gene end was trimmed by 3 bases and the J gene end by 6 bases; junction bases not matched to a gene: 8. Germline values: CDR1 SGHVS, CDR2 FQNEAQ. The length of the CDR3 is 16 residues. The CDR3 sequence is CASSFTLAGVSNEQFF. The CDR3 region has the DNA TGTGCCAGCAGCTTTACCCTAGCGGGGGTTAGCAATGAGCAGTTCTTC. Full variable domain (remainder filled in from reference TRBV7-8 and TRBJ2-1): GAGVSQSPRYKVAKRGQDVALRCDPISGHVSLFWYQQALGQGPEFLTYFQNEAQLDKSGLPSDRFFAERPEGSVSTLKIQRTQQEDSAVYLCASSFTLAGVSNEQFFGPGTRLTVL.

The count of this clone is one. The chain recombines TRBV5-1 with TRBJ1-2; D perhaps matches TRBD1 (6 bases). Trimming shortened V by 0 bases and J by 10 bases, and 22 bases separated the two germline ends. Per germline, CDR1 SGHRS and CDR2 YFSETQ. The CDR3 has 16 residues. The CDR3 DNA reads as TGCGCCAGCAGCTTGGCCTCAATTGCAGGGGCCGCAATCTACACCTTC. This sequence encodes CASSLASIAGAAIYTF. Drawing the rest from reference TRBV5-1 and TRBJ1-2, the complete variable domain is KAGVTQTPRYLIKTRGQQVTLSCSPISGHRSVSWYQQTPGQGLQFLFEYFSETQRNKGNFPGRFSGRQFSNSRSEMNVSTLELGDSALYLCASSLASIAGAAIYTFGSGTRLTVV.

Only one count was recorded for this clone. The J gene is TRBJ2-5, the V gene TRBV19; TRBD2 matches at 16 bases. CDR3 length: 21 amino acids. Per germline, CDR1 LNHDA and CDR2 SQIVND (reference sequence). The V and J ends lost 2 bases and 6 bases, in that order; junction bases with no gene match: 18. CDR3 amino acids: CASSIPPIGTSGRASVQTQYF. CDR3 bases: TGTGCCAGTAGTATACCCCCTATTGGGACTAGCGGGAGGGCCTCGGTCCAGACCCAGTACTTC.

The chain combines TRBV23-1 with TRBJ2-1, with 8 bases matching TRBD1. TRBV23-1 is treated as an ORF (open reading frame) with a function not yet certain. The CDR3 runs 18 residues. V was clipped by 2 bases and J by 7 bases; unmatched bases: 16. The CDR3 loop is CASSQLSVDRGRKNEQFF. The CDR3 DNA reads TGCGCCAGCAGTCAACTGAGCGTCGACAGGGGTCGGAAAAATGAGCAGTTCTTC.

The chain uses TRBV7-9 and TRBJ2-2; the match to TRBD1 covers 8 bases. This CDR3 has 14 residues. The germline V gene encodes CDR1 SEHNR and CDR2 FQNEAQ (reference sequence). V shed 4 bases and J 4 bases; nucleotides not matched to a gene: 2. The CDR3 sequence: CASSWTGLTGELFF. The CDR3 DNA sequence: TGTGCCAGCAGCTGGACAGGGCTCACCGGGGAGCTGTTTTTT.

In this sample, this clone turned up once. The genes are TRBV9 and TRBJ2-5, with unresolved D. The length of the CDR3 is 15 residues. V lost 0 bases and J lost 2, with 11 bases in between. Germline V gene lookup returns CDR1 SGDLS and CDR2 YYNGEE. CDR3 protein: CASSVEIGFQETQYF. The CDR3 region has the DNA TGTGCCAGCAGCGTAGAAATCGGGTTTCAAGAGACCCAGTACTTC.